These T cell receptor beta chains were read from a single sample in a study of cytomegalovirus exposure and HLA in healthy donors. Measured with immunoSEQ multiplex PCR; TCRdb has only the in-frame clones, and not every one. This table has about 65,000 clones, 60% to 80% appearing once. The sequenced sample consisted of PBMCs. The receptors stem from a man younger than 45 in good health and CMV-seronegative. Both conserved end residues are trimmed from each CDR3. Fields, in order: J gene, V gene, D gene, CDR3 protein. The D gene is left open where the match is weak.

TRBJ2-2	TRBV7-6	TRBD2	ASSLRGRGTGELF
TRBJ2-1	TRBV6-5	NA	ASSHEPPAMNEQF
TRBJ2-1	TRBV6-5	TRBD2	ASSIGLAGAYEQF
TRBJ2-7	TRBV13	NA	ASTPGGLAYEQY
TRBJ1-1	TRBV6-1	TRBD1	ASSPDRLNTEAF
TRBJ1-6	TRBV30	TRBD1	AWIAGQGHGLH
TRBJ1-1	TRBV2	NA	ASRYTEYTEAF
TRBJ2-2	TRBV6-4	NA	ASSDGAGSDTGELF
TRBJ2-2	TRBV7-9	NA	ASSRVREDTGELF
TRBJ2-5	TRBV5-1	NA	ASSLAQGRETQY
TRBJ2-7	TRBV29-1	NA	SVLLGTPAYEQY
TRBJ1-4	TRBV19	NA	ASRTGEKLF
TRBJ1-2	TRBV7-9	TRBD1	ASSLLTGDGYT
TRBJ2-4	TRBV11-2	TRBD2	ASSPGGNKNIQY
TRBJ2-7	TRBV6-1	NA	ATRGGGSYEQY
TRBJ2-7	TRBV29-1	NA	SVELSGASYEQY
TRBJ1-5	TRBV27	NA	ASSFFRDTHQPQH
TRBJ1-5	TRBV7-9	NA	ASSLGGTNQPQH
TRBJ2-7	TRBV6-5	NA	ASSYGSSAGYEQY
TRBJ1-2	TRBV6-4	NA	ASRHTGEGYGYT
TRBJ1-1	TRBV4-2	NA	ASSQEGRGNTEAF
TRBJ1-2	TRBV15	NA	ATSRGTGLGYGYT
TRBJ2-3	TRBV5-1	NA	ASSLGLATDTQY
TRBJ2-6	TRBV5-1	NA	ASSSIQEAGANVLT
TRBJ2-1	TRBV30	TRBD2	AGSGGVRYNEQF
TRBJ2-5	TRBV5-1	NA	ASSLGPTEETQY
TRBJ2-3	TRBV6-5	NA	ASSGVTDTQY
TRBJ1-5	TRBV7-2	NA	ASSLGPLLGQPQH
TRBJ2-1	TRBV29-1	TRBD1	SVAGTGGSKTYNEQF
TRBJ2-5	TRBV4-1	NA	ASSQALGTQY
TRBJ2-2	TRBV4-1	TRBD2	ASSQESGRTGELF
TRBJ2-7	TRBV19	NA	ASSPRTGPYEQY
TRBJ2-3	TRBV30	NA	AWSGDTARSTDTQY
TRBJ2-1	TRBV14	NA	ASSQDPQGYLSYNEQF
TRBJ2-7	TRBV28	NA	ASSNRGGLGEQY
TRBJ2-2	TRBV18	TRBD1	ASSPGRGYTGELF
TRBJ1-4	TRBV2	NA	ASRAIDRTRNEKLF
TRBJ2-7	TRBV6-5	TRBD1	ASWTGDHLEQY
TRBJ1-4	TRBV14	NA	ASSPHRRNNEKLF
TRBJ1-5	TRBV6-1	TRBD1	ASSFGTGNIQPQH
TRBJ2-2	TRBV25-1	NA	ASSDKDSFTGELF
TRBJ2-5	TRBV5-1	TRBD2	ASSRRSSGGSAETQY
TRBJ2-7	TRBV30	TRBD2	AWRLAGGTREQY
TRBJ1-6	TRBV6-1	TRBD1	ASSEPGQGDSPLH
TRBJ2-2	TRBV27	TRBD1	ASSTGGTGELF
TRBJ1-1	TRBV4-2	NA	ASSQGAGATTEAF
TRBJ1-6	TRBV7-2	TRBD1	ASSLQGWVPLH
TRBJ2-3	TRBV7-6	TRBD2	ASSPGLAGGGDTQY
TRBJ1-5	TRBV7-6	NA	ASSLGPGSYSNQPQH
TRBJ2-1	TRBV6-5	NA	ATRGGAAYNEQF
TRBJ2-3	TRBV5-1	NA	ASSLGGGAGGTDTQY
TRBJ2-5	TRBV10-3	NA	AISEMEIETQY
TRBJ2-7	TRBV7-6	NA	ASSLGELYEQY